What follows are 18 T cell receptor beta chains derived from one specimen sequenced in a study of technical replicates of blood from a few donors (dated by TCRdb to between 2016 and 2019). The library was made by the immunoSEQ multiplex PCR assay. Drawn from immuneACCESS, this table holds only the in-frame rearrangements with V and J called that TCRdb kept. Clones are partly lost; checked studies trace under half to an unresolved V gene and leave the rest unexplained. The sample records over 85,000 clones, around 96% of which are singletons. About 0.35% of the sample is held by the ten biggest clonotypes. Sample: T cells isolated from PBMCs. The receptors derive from a human donor in good health.

V usage is TRBV6-5 and J usage is TRBJ1-2, with TRBD1 matching over 7 bases. Germline V gene data show CDR1 as MNHEY and CDR2 as SVGAGI. Trimming took 10 bases from V and 7 from J; bases not matched to a gene: 12. The CDR3 sequence is 13 residues long. CDR3 residues: CAISTGSGGGYTF. For the CDR3, the DNA is TGTGCCATCTCGACAGGGAGCGGCGGTGGCTACACCTTC.

The chain combines TRBV6-6 with TRBJ1-1; no clear D gene. V was trimmed by 2 bases and J by 2 bases, leaving 6 bases between them. CDR3 length: 13 residues. The germline V gene has CDR1 MNHNY and CDR2 SVGAGI (reference sequence). CDR3 bases: TGTGCCAGCAGTTACCTGGCTAACACTGAAGCTTTCTTT. Translation: CASSYLANTEAFF.

CDR3 sequence (DNA): TGCGCCAGCAGCTTGGCCGGGACAGAGGGGGAAAAACTGTTTTTT. It encodes CASSLAGTEGEKLFF. This rearrangement joins TRBV5-1 to TRBJ1-4; 7 bases line up with TRBD1. The germline V gene encodes CDR1 SGHRS and CDR2 YFSETQ. The CDR3 runs 15 residues. V was pared by 0 bases and J by 8 bases, with 7 bases of the junction left unmatched.

The genes are TRBV7-9 and TRBJ2-1; TRBD2 might be the D (5 bases). V shed 5 bases and J shed 6 bases, with 14 bases lying between them. CDR1 and CDR2 (germline): SEHNR, FQNEAQ (reference sequence). The CDR3 has 14 amino acids. This chain's CDR3 is CASSTPGSFNEQFF. In nucleotides, the CDR3 is TGTGCCAGCAGCACACCGGGGTCGTTCAATGAGCAGTTCTTC.

J is TRBJ2-7 and V is TRBV2, with 9 bases matching TRBD2. The CDR3 has 17 residues. Germline CDR1 is SNHLY and CDR2 is FYNNEI. The V gene end was trimmed by 5 bases and the J gene end by 2 bases; junction bases not matched to a gene: 13. CDR3 sequence (DNA): TGTGCCAGCAGTTTTCCCCTGACTAGCGGAAACACCTACGAGCAGTACTTC. Translating it yields CASSFPLTSGNTYEQYF. The full variable domain, completed using reference TRBV2 and TRBJ2-7, is EPEVTQTPSHQVTQMGQEVILRCVPISNHLYFYWYRQILGQKVEFLVSFYNNEISEKSEIFDDQFSVERPDGSNFTLKIRSTKLEDSAMYFCASSFPLTSGNTYEQYFGPGTRLTVT.

This clone has just a few counts. V and J are TRBV6-4 and TRBJ1-2; 10 nucleotides align to TRBD1. V lost 0 bases, J lost 8 bases, and 3 bases stayed unmatched. Germline V gene data show CDR1 as MRHNA and CDR2 as SNTAGT. This CDR3 is 14 amino acids long. The CDR3 DNA is TGTGCCAGCAGTGACTCTGACAGGGGGCAGGGCTACACCTTC. Residues: CASSDSDRGQGYTF.

The chain links TRBV9 to TRBJ1-1; TRBD1 aligns across 9 bases. After removal of 4 bases from V and 4 bases from J, the junction contained 2 bases not matched to a gene. Per germline, CDR1 SGDLS and CDR2 YYNGEE. This CDR3 region has 13 residues. CDR3 protein: CASSNRGLTEAFF. The CDR3 DNA follows: TGTGCCAGCAGCAACAGGGGGCTCACTGAAGCTTTCTTT. Drawing the rest from reference TRBV9 and TRBJ1-1, the complete variable domain is DSGVTQTPKHLITATGQRVTLRCSPRSGDLSVYWYQQSLDQGLQFLIQYYNGEERAKGNILERFSAQQFPDLHSELNLSSLELGDSALYFCASSNRGLTEAFFGQGTRLTVV.

V is TRBV2 and J is TRBJ2-1; TRBD1 aligns across 8 bases. The CDR3 runs to 13 residues. With 11 bases clipped from V and 2 bases from J, the junction kept 5 bases outside the gene matches. CDR1 is SNHLY and CDR2 is FYNNEI in the germline V gene. The CDR3 DNA sequence: TGTGCCGGCTTGGACAGGGCCTACAATGAGCAGTTCTTC. It specifies CAGLDRAYNEQFF.

The V and J genes are TRBV2 and TRBJ2-7, with D perhaps TRBD1 (6 bases). In germline, CDR1 is SNHLY, CDR2 FYNNEI. V dropped 5 bases and J dropped 6 bases, with 8 bases sitting between them. This CDR3 has 11 residues. The CDR3 region has the DNA TGTGCCAGCAGTAACAGGGTCGAGCAGTACTTC. Protein: CASSNRVEQYF.

In its sample, this clone was seen once. An end of the junction differs from the germline gene, which may be a read error. J is TRBJ2-1 and V is TRBV5-6; no clear D. In germline, CDR1 is SGHDT, CDR2 YYEEEE. The CDR3 has 13 amino acids. CDR3 residues: CASTLGQYNEQFF. In DNA, the CDR3 is TGTGCCAGCACCTTGGGTCAGTACAATGAGCAGTTCTTC. The full variable domain, in which reference TRBV5-6 and TRBJ2-1 provide the parts outside the CDR3, is DAGVTQSPTHLIKTRGQQVTLRCSPKSGHDTVSWYQQALGQGPQFIFQYYEEEERQRGNFPDRFSGHQFPNYSSELNVNALLLGDSALYLCASTLGQYNEQFFGPGTRLTVL.

J is TRBJ1-3 and V is TRBV5-4; no definite D call. Germline values: CDR1 SGHNT, CDR2 YYREEE (reference sequence). The CDR3 has 13 amino acids. Trimming took 5 bases from V and 1 from J, leaving 7 bases between them. The CDR3 spells CASRAGSGNTIYF. CDR3 DNA sequence: TGTGCCAGCAGAGCGGGGTCTGGAAACACCATATATTTT.

The chain links TRBV27 to TRBJ1-2; 8 bases fit TRBD1. Per the germline V gene, CDR1 is MNHEY and CDR2 is SMNVEV (reference sequence). This CDR3 spans 15 amino acids. After removal of 5 bases from V and 8 bases from J, the junction contained 13 bases not matched to a gene. CDR3 nucleotides: TGTGCCAGCAGTATAGGACAGGGCGGTATGGTGGGCTACACCTTC. Translation: CASSIGQGGMVGYTF.

The V gene is TRBV28, the J gene TRBJ2-6; TRBD1 aligns across 9 bases. With V trimmed by 4 bases and J by 0 bases, 4 bases remained unmatched. The CDR3 extends over 17 amino acids. Germline CDR1 MDHEN, CDR2 SYDVKM. The CDR3 is CASSSGQGNSGANVLTF. The CDR3 DNA sequence: TGTGCCAGCAGTTCGGGACAGGGTAACTCTGGGGCCAACGTCCTGACTTTC. Supplemented by reference TRBV28 and TRBJ2-6, the full variable domain reads DVKVTQSSRYLVKRTGEKVFLECVQDMDHENMFWYRQDPGLGLRLIYFSYDVKMKEKGDIPEGYSVSREKKERFSLILESASTNQTSMYLCASSSGQGNSGANVLTFGAGSRLTVL.

In its sample, this clone was seen once. The V and J genes are TRBV28 and TRBJ1-1; TRBD1 is a possible D gene (6 bases). The V gene's germline CDR1 is MDHEN and CDR2 SYDVKM. Trimming removed 3 bases from V and 1 base from J, with 12 bases in between. CDR3 length: 15 residues. The CDR3 region is CASSFSWTENTEAFF. For the CDR3, the DNA is TGTGCCAGCAGTTTTTCCTGGACAGAGAACACTGAAGCTTTCTTT. Full variable domain (outside the CDR3, taken from reference TRBV28 and TRBJ1-1): DVKVTQSSRYLVKRTGEKVFLECVQDMDHENMFWYRQDPGLGLRLIYFSYDVKMKEKGDIPEGYSVSREKKERFSLILESASTNQTSMYLCASSFSWTENTEAFFGQGTRLTVV.

The rearrangement joins TRBV7-9 to TRBJ2-7, with 7 bases matching TRBD1. Germline V lookup: CDR1 SEHNR, CDR2 FQNEAQ (reference sequence). The V and J ends lost 4 bases and 5 bases, in that order; junction bases with no gene match: 5. The CDR3 runs 13 residues. The CDR3 nucleotides are TGTGCCAGCAGCTCTGGGACAGTTCACGAGCAGTACTTC. As protein: CASSSGTVHEQYF.

This clone has only one observation. The chain has TRBV5-8 and TRBJ2-5; tentative D call: TRBD1 (5 bases). This CDR3 contains 17 residues. The germline gives CDR1 SGHTS, CDR2 YDEGEE. V was shortened by 1 base and J by 5 bases, with 21 bases between the two germline ends. For the CDR3, the DNA is TGTGCCAGCAGCTTGTTCACGGGTAGGGGCGGCAGTGAGACCCAGTACTTC. Translated, it gives CASSLFTGRGGSETQYF.

V gene TRBV11-2 combines with J gene TRBJ2-7; the D gene is possibly TRBD1 (6 bases). V gave up 4 bases and J gave up 0 bases, with 13 bases separating them. The CDR3 spans 15 residues. Germline V gene sequence: CDR1 SGHAT, CDR2 FQNNGV. CDR3 DNA sequence: TGTGCCAGCAGCTCGTGGACAGCGAGCTCCTACGAGCAGTACTTC. It codes for CASSSWTASSYEQYF.

The gene calls are TRBV27 and TRBJ1-1; tentative D call: TRBD1 (5 bases). Trimming left V 5 bases short and J 4 bases short, with 11 bases between. CDR3 length equals 13 residues. Germline CDR1 MNHEY, CDR2 SMNVEV (reference sequence). CDR3 in amino acids: CASSPRGSTEAFF. In DNA form, the CDR3 reads TGTGCCAGCAGTCCGCGGGGGAGCACTGAAGCTTTCTTT.